These 6 T cell receptor beta chains share one sample of origin, sequenced in a study of cytomegalovirus exposure and HLA in healthy donors (dated 2017 in TCRdb). To prepare the library, the immunoSEQ multiplex PCR assay was applied. Sourced from immuneACCESS, this table was stored by TCRdb with only in-frame sequences that have V and J called. A share of the clones is absent; for the studies checked, an unresolved V gene accounts for under half, and the remainder has no known explanation. Recorded for this sample are 95,000 to 150,000 clones; 90% to 96% of them occurred a single time. The ten most abundant clones make up 1.7% of the sample. What was sequenced was PBMCs. These receptors were collected from a man between 18 and 29 years old in good health and CMV-seronegative.

The sample holds one count of this clone. The V gene is TRBV5-1, the J gene TRBJ1-4; TRBD1 matches 7 bases. This CDR3 comprises 15 residues. V trimming: 4 bases; J trimming: 7 bases; junction bases outside the gene matches: 10. Germline V gene sequence: CDR1 SGHRS, CDR2 YFSETQ. The CDR3 bases are TGCGCCAGCAGCCTCCAGGGGACAGCGAGTGAAAAACTGTTTTTT. The encoded protein is CASSLQGTASEKLFF. The complete variable domain, with remaining parts taken from reference TRBV5-1 and TRBJ1-4, reads KAGVTQTPRYLIKTRGQQVTLSCSPISGHRSVSWYQQTPGQGLQFLFEYFSETQRNKGNFPGRFSGRQFSNSRSEMNVSTLELGDSALYLCASSLQGTASEKLFFGSGTQLSVL.

The chain employs TRBV19 and TRBJ2-7; a weak D match, TRBD2 (6 bases). The CDR3 is 15 residues long. Germline-derived CDR1 and CDR2 are LNHDA and SQIVND (reference sequence). With 6 bases removed from V and 3 bases from J, the gap between germline ends came to 18 bases. The CDR3 region is CASSDSGTSNYEQYF. Written as DNA, the CDR3 is TGTGCCAGTAGCGATTCCGGGACTTCAAACTACGAGCAGTACTTC.

This chain links TRBV5-6 with TRBJ1-4, with D unresolved. V lost 2 bases, J lost 7 bases, and 9 bases lay in between. This CDR3 contains 13 residues. CDR1 is SGHDT, CDR2 YYEEEE, per germline. The CDR3 loop reads CASSFGASEKLFF. The CDR3 DNA reads TGTGCCAGCAGCTTCGGAGCCAGTGAAAAACTGTTTTTT.

This chain links TRBV10-1 with TRBJ2-5; D is possibly TRBD1 (6 bases). Germline-derived CDR1 and CDR2 are WNHNN and SYGVQD (reference sequence). Between the trimmed V and J ends, which lost 3 bases and 4 bases, there was a span of 12 bases. The CDR3 runs 14 residues. CDR3 sequence (DNA): TGCGCCAGCAGTGAAGGGGGATTCAGAGAGACCCAGTACTTC. Its translation is CASSEGGFRETQYF.

The genes are TRBV4-1 and TRBJ1-2; D unresolved. CDR1 MGHRA and CDR2 YSYEKL come from the germline V gene. This CDR3 is built from 16 residues. V gave up 0 bases and J gave up 5 bases, with 16 bases separating them. The CDR3 region is CASSQEGYVREYGYTF. In DNA, the CDR3 is TGCGCCAGCAGCCAAGAGGGATACGTTAGGGAGTATGGCTACACCTTC.

The chain combines TRBV5-1 with TRBJ2-1; 15 bases line up with TRBD2. V shed 3 bases, J shed 5 bases, and the junction held 12 bases outside the gene matches. In germline, CDR1 is SGHRS, CDR2 YFSETQ. This CDR3 is built from 19 residues. The CDR3 nucleotides are TGCGCCAGCAGCTCCGGACTAGCGGGAGGGCCATATAAGAACAATGAGCAGTTCTTC. Protein sequence: CASSSGLAGGPYKNNEQFF.